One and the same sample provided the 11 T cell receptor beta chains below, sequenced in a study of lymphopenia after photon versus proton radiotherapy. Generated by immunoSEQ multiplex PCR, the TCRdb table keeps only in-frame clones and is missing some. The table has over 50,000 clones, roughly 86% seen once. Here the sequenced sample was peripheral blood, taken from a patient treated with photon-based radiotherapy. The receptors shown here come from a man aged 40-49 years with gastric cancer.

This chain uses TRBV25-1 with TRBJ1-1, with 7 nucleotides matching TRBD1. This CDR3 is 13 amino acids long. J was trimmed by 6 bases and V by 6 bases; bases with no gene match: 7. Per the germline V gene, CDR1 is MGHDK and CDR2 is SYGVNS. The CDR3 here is CASRQGPGAEAFF. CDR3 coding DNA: TGTGCCAGCAGACAGGGGCCGGGCGCTGAAGCTTTCTTT.

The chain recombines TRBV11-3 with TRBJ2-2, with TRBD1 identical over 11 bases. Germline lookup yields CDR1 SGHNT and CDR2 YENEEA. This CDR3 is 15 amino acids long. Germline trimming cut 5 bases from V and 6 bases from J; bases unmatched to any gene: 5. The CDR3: CASSTGQGGSGELFF. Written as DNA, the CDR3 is TGTGCCAGCAGCACGGGACAGGGGGGATCCGGGGAGCTGTTTTTT.

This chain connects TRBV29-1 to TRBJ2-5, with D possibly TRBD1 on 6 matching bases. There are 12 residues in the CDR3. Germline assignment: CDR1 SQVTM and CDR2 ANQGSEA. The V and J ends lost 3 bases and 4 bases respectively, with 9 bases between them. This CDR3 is CSVDGRGETQYF. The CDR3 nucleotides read TGCAGCGTTGACGGCAGGGGAGAGACCCAGTACTTC. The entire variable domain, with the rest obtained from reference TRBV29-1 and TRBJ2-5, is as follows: SAVISQKPSRDICQRGTSLTIQCQVDSQVTMMFWYRQQPGQSLTLIATANQGSEATYESGFVIDKFPISRPNLTFSTLTVSNMSPEDSSIYLCSVDGRGETQYFGPGTRLLVL.

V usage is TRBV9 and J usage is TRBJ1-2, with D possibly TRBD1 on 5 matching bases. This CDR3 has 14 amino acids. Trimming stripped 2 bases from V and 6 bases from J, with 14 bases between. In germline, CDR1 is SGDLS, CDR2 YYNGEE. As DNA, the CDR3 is TGTGCCAGCAGCGTGGGCTCGGGGGTTAATGGCTACACCTTC. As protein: CASSVGSGVNGYTF.

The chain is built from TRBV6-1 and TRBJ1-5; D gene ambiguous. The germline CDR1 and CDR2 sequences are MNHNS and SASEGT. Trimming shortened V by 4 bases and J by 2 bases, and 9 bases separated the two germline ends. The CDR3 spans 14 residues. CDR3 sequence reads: CASSAGFGNQPQHF. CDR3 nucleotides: TGTGCCAGCAGTGCGGGGTTTGGCAATCAGCCCCAGCATTTT.

DNA for the CDR3: TGCGCCAGCAGCTTGTTGGTACGGGACAGGGGTAACGATGAGCAGTTCTTC. Translation gives CASSLLVRDRGNDEQFF. The chain joins TRBV5-1 to TRBJ2-1; 10 bases agree with TRBD1. The J segment lost 8 bases and the V segment lost 1 base, leaving 12 bases of the junction unmatched. CDR3 length: 17 amino acids. Germline V gene data show CDR1 as SGHRS and CDR2 as YFSETQ.

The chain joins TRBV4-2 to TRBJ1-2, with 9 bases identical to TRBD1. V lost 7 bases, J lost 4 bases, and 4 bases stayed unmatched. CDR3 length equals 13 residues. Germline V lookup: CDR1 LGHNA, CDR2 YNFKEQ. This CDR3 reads CASKTGGSYGYTF. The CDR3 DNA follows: TGTGCCAGCAAGACAGGGGGAAGCTATGGCTACACCTTC.

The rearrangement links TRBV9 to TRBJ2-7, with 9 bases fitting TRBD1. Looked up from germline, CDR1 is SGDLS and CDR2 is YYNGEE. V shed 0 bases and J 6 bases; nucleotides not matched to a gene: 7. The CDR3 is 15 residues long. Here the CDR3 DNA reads TGTGCCAGCAGCGTAGTAGGGACAGGGAGCGGCGAGCAGTACTTC. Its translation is CASSVVGTGSGEQYF.

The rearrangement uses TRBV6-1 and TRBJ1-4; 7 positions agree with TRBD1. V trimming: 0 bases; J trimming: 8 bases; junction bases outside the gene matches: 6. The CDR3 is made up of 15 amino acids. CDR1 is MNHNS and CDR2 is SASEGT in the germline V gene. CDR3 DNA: TGTGCCAGCAGTGAAGCAGGGAGGGGGCTGGAAAAACTGTTTTTT. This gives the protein CASSEAGRGLEKLFF.

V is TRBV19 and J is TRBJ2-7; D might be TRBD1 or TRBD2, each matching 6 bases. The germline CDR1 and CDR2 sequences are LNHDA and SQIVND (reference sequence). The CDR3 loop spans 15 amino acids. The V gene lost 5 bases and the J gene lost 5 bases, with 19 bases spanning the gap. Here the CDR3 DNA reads TGTGCCAGTAGTCATACAGGGACTCCTATCGACGAGCAGTACTTC. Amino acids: CASSHTGTPIDEQYF. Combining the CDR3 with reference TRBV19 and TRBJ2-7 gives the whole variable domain DGGITQSPKYLFRKEGQNVTLSCEQNLNHDAMYWYRQDPGQGLRLIYYSQIVNDFQKGDIAEGYSVSREKKESFPLTVTSAQKNPTAFYLCASSHTGTPIDEQYFGPGTRLTVT.

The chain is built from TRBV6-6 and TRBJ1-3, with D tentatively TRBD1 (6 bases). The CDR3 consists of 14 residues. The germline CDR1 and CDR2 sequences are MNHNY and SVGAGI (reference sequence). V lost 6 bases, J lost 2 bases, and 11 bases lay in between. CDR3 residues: CASSTRGTGNTIYF. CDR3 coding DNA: TGTGCCAGCAGCACCAGGGGAACTGGAAACACCATATATTTT.